The subject of this entry is one T cell receptor beta chain. This specimen includes other DNA sequences encoding the same CDR3. This table comes from immunoSEQ multiplex PCR, and its TCRdb copy is limited to in-frame clones, with some not included. The sample includes just over 250,000 clones, 91% of them seen just once. This specimen comes from a study of blood T cell repertoires in COVID-19. Trimming took 0 bases from V and 3 from J; bases not matched to a gene: 1. Germline CDR1 is SGDLS and CDR2 is YYNGEE. The CDR3 length is 15 residues. V usage is TRBV9 and J usage is TRBJ2-3, with 10 bases lining up with TRBD2. Sequenced: peripheral blood. The clonotype was recovered from a young adult with COVID-19, enrolled during active disease. The CDR3 region has the DNA TGTGCCAGCAGCGTAGCTAGCGGGAGTACAGATACGCAGTATTTT. The encoded protein is CASSVASGSTDTQYF. The full variable domain, completed using reference TRBV9 and TRBJ2-3, is DSGVTQTPKHLITATGQRVTLRCSPRSGDLSVYWYQQSLDQGLQFLIQYYNGEERAKGNILERFSAQQFPDLHSELNLSSLELGDSALYFCASSVASGSTDTQYFGPGTRLTVL.